These 8 T cell receptor beta chains share one sample of origin, sequenced in a study of T cells in Graves' hyperthyroidism and ophthalmopathy. RNA transcripts provided the source from which TCR beta CDR3 regions were amplified. An initial round of RT-PCR targeting the TCR CDR3 relied on the HTBI primer set. TCRdb recomputed calls from the multiplex PCR reads with MiXCR, one row per CDR3 protein. This table holds fewer than 400,000 distinct CDR3 sequences, more than 12% found once. The sequenced material came from blood. All receptors come from a man aged 45-65 years with Graves' ophthalmopathy.

This CDR3 is CASSVTPPEYSNQPQHF. The CDR3 nucleotides read TGTGCCAGCAGTGTTACCCCACCCGAATATAGCAATCAGCCCCAGCATTTT. This rearrangement joins TRBV2 to TRBJ1-5; no definite D call. V lost 4 bases, J lost 0 bases, and 16 bases lay in between. Germline V lookup: CDR1 SNHLY, CDR2 FYNNEI. This CDR3 comprises 17 residues.

This clonotype was seen a handful of times. The chain uses TRBV6-5 and TRBJ2-7; perhaps TRBD1 as D (5 bases). The CDR3 contains 14 residues. Between the trimmed V and J ends, which lost 0 bases and 4 bases, there was a span of 10 bases. CDR1 is MNHEY, CDR2 SVGAGI, per germline. CDR3 region: CASSYSARVYEQYF. CDR3 coding DNA: TGTGCCAGCAGTTACTCTGCCAGGGTTTACGAGCAGTACTTC.

This chain links TRBV6-1 with TRBJ2-1; TRBD2 matches 8 bases. The CDR3 spans 15 residues. Germline trimming cut 6 bases from V and 3 bases from J; bases unmatched to any gene: 7. The V gene's germline CDR1 is MNHNS and CDR2 SASEGT. CDR3 loop: CASSGGGRLYNEQFF. CDR3 bases: TGTGCCAGCAGCGGGGGCGGGAGGCTCTACAATGAGCAGTTCTTC.

This clonotype came up a few times. This sequence joins TRBV6-1 and TRBJ2-2, with 8 bases identical to TRBD2. The CDR3 totals 15 residues. V was clipped by 4 bases and J by 3 bases; unmatched bases: 4. In germline, CDR1 is MNHNS, CDR2 SASEGT. As DNA, the CDR3 is TGTGCCAGCAGTGGACTAGCGACAGACACCGGGGAGCTGTTTTTT. Translation gives CASSGLATDTGELFF.

The chain carries TRBV6-1 and TRBJ2-1, with 10 bases identical to TRBD2. The length of the CDR3 is 20 residues. Germline V gene data show CDR1 as MNHNS and CDR2 as SASEGT. V lost 6 bases and J lost 4; bases outside the gene matches: 21. CDR3 sequence: CASRGSGTSEDALVYNEQFF. The CDR3, as DNA: TGTGCCAGCAGGGGATCCGGGACTAGCGAGGACGCGCTGGTATACAATGAGCAGTTCTTC.

This clonotype was counted many times. The chain links TRBV2 to TRBJ2-5, with no clear D. The CDR3 spans 13 residues. Germline values: CDR1 SNHLY, CDR2 FYNNEI. V lost 6 bases, J lost 2 bases, and 10 bases lay in between. The CDR3 coding sequence is TGTGCCAGCAGCTACGACCATCAAGAGACCCAGTACTTC. Protein: CASSYDHQETQYF.

In its sample, this clonotype was seen many times. The chain combines TRBV7-6 with TRBJ2-1; 11 bases fit TRBD2. V was pared by 1 base and J by 2 bases, with 4 bases of the junction left unmatched. The length of the CDR3 is 17 residues. Looked up from germline, CDR1 is SGHVS and CDR2 is FNYEAQ. The CDR3 loop is CASSLEVAGGPYNEQFF. For the CDR3, the DNA is TGTGCCAGCAGCTTAGAGGTAGCGGGAGGGCCCTACAATGAGCAGTTCTTC. The full variable domain, its missing parts supplied by reference TRBV7-6 and TRBJ2-1, is GAGVSQSPRYKVTKRGQDVALRCDPISGHVSLYWYRQALGQGPEFLTYFNYEAQQDKSGLPNDRFSAERPEGSISTLTIQRTEQRDSAMYRCASSLEVAGGPYNEQFFGPGTRLTVL.

This clonotype was recorded a few times. The genes are TRBV7-9 and TRBJ2-3; no firm D call. Germline CDR1 is SEHNR and CDR2 is FQNEAQ (reference sequence). V was trimmed by 2 bases and J by 1 base, leaving 22 bases between them. The CDR3 has 19 residues. The CDR3: CASSLIRVFEKDGTDTQYF. For the CDR3, the DNA is TGTGCCAGCAGCTTAATTCGGGTTTTCGAAAAGGATGGCACAGATACGCAGTATTTT.